The rows below give T cell receptor beta chains drawn from one sample of a study of CD8 T cells in ankylosing spondylitis. TCRdb fed the 5' RACE reads into MiXCR, producing one record per CDR3 protein. The sample contains around 32,000 distinct CDR3 sequences, roughly 7.9% of which appear only once. The specimen sequenced was blood, either unsorted or a sorted T cell fraction (not recorded which). These receptors came from a male donor with ankylosing spondylitis or in good health (not recorded which). CDR3s include the opening cysteine and the closing phenylalanine or tryptophan. D genes are given only for firm matches. Clone size, where shown, is once, few, many, or a class for clones that have expanded.

CDR3 length	D gene	V gene	J gene	clone size	CDR3 DNA	CDR3 protein
15	TRBD1	TRBV20-1	TRBJ2-2	many	TGCAGTGCTAGAGCACTGACAGGGGGAGCCGGGGAGCTGTTTTTT	CSARALTGGAGELFF
13	NA	TRBV5-1	TRBJ2-3	many	TGCGCCAGCAGCTTGGATACCACAGATACGCAGTATTTT	CASSLDTTDTQYF
16	TRBD2	TRBV5-3	TRBJ2-5	many	TGTGCCAGAAGCCCAGCCGGGACTAGCGGGGAAGAGACCCAGTACTTC	CARSPAGTSGEETQYF
18	TRBD2	TRBV2	TRBJ2-7	many	TGTGCCAGCAGTGAATTGAATAGGGCAGATGCGGGAGGTTACGAGCAGTACTTC	CASSELNRADAGGYEQYF
15	NA	TRBV5-4	TRBJ2-1	NA	TGTGCCAGCAGCTTGGTGGCAGGCCCCTACAATGAGCAGTTCTTC	CASSLVAGPYNEQFF
16	NA	TRBV15	TRBJ2-4	many	TGTGCCACCAGCAGAGATCGTTCAGTGAGCCAAAACATTCAGTACTTC	CATSRDRSVSQNIQYF
15	NA	TRBV20-1	TRBJ1-4	many	TGCAGTGCTAGACAGCAAAGGGCAGATAATGAAAAACTGTTTTTT	CSARQQRADNEKLFF
15	TRBD2	TRBV7-8	TRBJ2-3	many	TGTGCCAGCAGCGAAGAGGGACTAGCGGGAAGGTCGCAGTATTTT	CASSEEGLAGRSQYF
15	TRBD1	TRBV7-2	TRBJ2-1	few	TGTGCCAGCAGCCACCCGGACAGGGTCTACAATGAGCAGTTCTTC	CASSHPDRVYNEQFF
13	NA	TRBV28	TRBJ2-1	many	TGTGCCAGCAGCCGACTGAACTACAATGAGCAGTTCTTC	CASSRLNYNEQFF
16	NA	TRBV9	TRBJ2-7	many	TGTGCCAGCAGCGTGAGGCCCGGGGGCGCCATCGACGAGCAGTACTTC	CASSVRPGGAIDEQYF
10	NA	TRBV20-1	TRBJ1-1	few	TGCAGTTTCAGAGGGACTGAAGCTTTCTTT	CSFRGTEAFF
16	NA	TRBV28	TRBJ2-5	many	TGTGCCAGCAGTGCCCCCCGATTAGGGGGGTCAGAGACCCAGTACTTC	CASSAPRLGGSETQYF
12	TRBD2	TRBV29-1	TRBJ2-1	medium-sized	TGCAGCGTTGAAACTAGCGGGAGGACCCGGTTCTTC	CSVETSGRTRFF
14	TRBD1	TRBV15	TRBJ2-7	many	TGTGCCACCAGCAGAGAAGGGACAGGGTACGAGCAGTACTTC	CATSREGTGYEQYF
13	TRBD2	TRBV29-1	TRBJ2-7	NA	TGCAGCGTTGAAGCGGGAGGGTCCTACGAGCAGTACTTC	CSVEAGGSYEQYF
11	NA	TRBV11-2	TRBJ1-4	many	TGTGCCAGCAGCTTCTCACTCAAACTGTTTTTT	CASSFSLKLFF
13	NA	TRBV3-1	TRBJ1-1	many	TGTGCCAGCAGCCAAGGTGAAACTACGCGAGCTTTCTTT	CASSQGETTRAFF
14	NA	TRBV4-2	TRBJ1-3	NA	TGTGCCAGCAGCAAGGGAGTCTGGGGGGACACCATATATTTT	CASSKGVWGDTIYF
14	TRBD1	TRBV29-1	TRBJ2-5	NA	TGCAGCGTTGAAGGGGACAGGGTCTTGGAGACCCAGTACTTC	CSVEGDRVLETQYF
13	NA	TRBV3-2	TRBJ2-1	many	TGTGCCAGCAGCCAAGAGCAGGGCAATGAGCAGTTCTTC	CASSQEQGNEQFF
17	TRBD2	TRBV5-1	TRBJ2-3	many	TGCGCCAGCAGCTTAACCGGGACTAGCGGGAGGGCGGAAACGCAGTATTTT	CASSLTGTSGRAETQYF
14	NA	TRBV5-1	TRBJ1-1	many	TGCGCCAGCAGCTTGGGGGAGTTGAACACTGAAGCTTTCTTT	CASSLGELNTEAFF
13	NA	TRBV3-1	TRBJ1-2	many	TGTGCCAGCAGCCGCAGGGAAGACTATGGCTACACCTTC	CASSRREDYGYTF
15	TRBD2	TRBV29-1	TRBJ2-2	many	TGCAGCGTGGGGGGACTAGCGGGAGTCACCGGGGAGCTGTTTTTT	CSVGGLAGVTGELFF
16	TRBD2	TRBV3-1	TRBJ2-5	many	TGTGCCAGCAGTCCCGGGACTAGCGGGGCCCAAGAGACCCAGTACTTC	CASSPGTSGAQETQYF
16	NA	TRBV28	TRBJ2-7	few	TGTGCCAGCAGTTTAAGTGCAGGGGACATCGCCTACGAGCAGTACTTC	CASSLSAGDIAYEQYF
15	TRBD1	TRBV5-1	TRBJ2-7	many	TGCGCCAGCAGCTGGGGACAGGTCGAGTCCTACGAGCAGTACTTC	CASSWGQVESYEQYF
11	NA	TRBV20-1	TRBJ2-7	many	TGCAGTGCGACAACTGGAGATGAGCAGTACTTC	CSATTGDEQYF
15	NA	TRBV5-1	TRBJ2-3	many	TGCGCCAGCAGCTTGGCGTGGCTGAACACAGATACGCAGTATTTT	CASSLAWLNTDTQYF
14	NA	TRBV12-1	TRBJ2-7	NA	TGTGCCAGCAGCCCTGGGCTGCGGGGCTACGAGCAGTACTTC	CASSPGLRGYEQYF
15	NA	TRBV21-1	TRBJ1-2	many	TGTGCCAGCAGCCGCCCGGACAGGGTGTTAAGTGGCTACACCTTC	CASSRPDRVLSGYTF
18	NA	TRBV28	TRBJ2-1	few	TGTGCCAGCACCCTCCTTCGGGGAGCAAGATGGAGTGACAATGAGCAGTTCTTC	CASTLLRGARWSDNEQFF
15	NA	TRBV27	TRBJ2-2	few	TGTGCCAGCAGGGCCGGGGGTGAAATAGTGGGGGAGCTGTTTTTT	CASRAGGEIVGELFF
14	NA	TRBV18	TRBJ2-1	NA	TGTGCCAGCTCACCCGGACAGCAAGGAGGAGAGCAGTTCTTC	CASSPGQQGGEQFF
14	NA	TRBV20-1	TRBJ2-7	many	TGCAGTGCTAGAGGGGGGGCGGGAGAGACCGAGCAGTACTTC	CSARGGAGETEQYF
15	NA	TRBV5-5	TRBJ1-1	many	TGTGCCAGCAGCTTGCTCTCAGGGGCAAACACTGAAGCTTTCTTT	CASSLLSGANTEAFF
12	NA	TRBV29-1	TRBJ2-7	many	TGCAGCGTTGAAAGGGGGGGCAACGAGCAGTACTTC	CSVERGGNEQYF
11	NA	TRBV12-3/TRBV12-4	TRBJ2-5	many	TGTGCCAGCAGTGCAGGAGAGACCCAGTACTTC	CASSAGETQYF
14	NA	TRBV5-4	TRBJ2-7	once	TGTGCCAGCAGCTTGGCTCCAGGGCTCTACGAGCAGTACTTC	CASSLAPGLYEQYF
17	TRBD1	TRBV3-1	TRBJ2-6	many	TGTGCCAGCAGCCCGGGACAGGTCCGCTCTGGGGCCAACGTCCTGACTTTC	CASSPGQVRSGANVLTF
13	NA	TRBV2	TRBJ1-5	NA	TGTGCCAGCAGACGGGAGGGCGAACAGCCCCAGCATTTT	CASRREGEQPQHF
14	TRBD2	TRBV12-3/TRBV12-4	TRBJ2-7	many	TGTGCCAGCACCCGGGGGGGGGGTATAGGGGAGCAGTACTTC	CASTRGGGIGEQYF
16	NA	TRBV20-1	TRBJ2-7	many	TGCAGTGCTTTCAGTCCCCGGTTGGTAAAGGGGCACGAGCAGTACTTC	CSAFSPRLVKGHEQYF
16	TRBD2	TRBV7-9	TRBJ2-1	NA	TGTGCCAGCAGTCCCCCGACTAGCGGGAGGGCCTCTGAGCAGTTCTTC	CASSPPTSGRASEQFF
14	NA	TRBV5-1	TRBJ2-6	many	TGCGCCAGCAGCTTGCCCCACAGTGCCAACGTCCTGACTTTC	CASSLPHSANVLTF
17	TRBD2	TRBV12-3/TRBV12-4	TRBJ2-7	many	TGTGCCAGCAGTCCCGGGCTAGCGGGAGGGCCATCCTACGAGCAGTACTTC	CASSPGLAGGPSYEQYF
15	TRBD1	TRBV5-5	TRBJ2-1	many	TGTGCCAGCAGCTTGAGGGGACAGGGGAACAATGAGCAGTTCTTC	CASSLRGQGNNEQFF
13	NA	TRBV29-1	TRBJ2-2	many	TGCAGCGTTCGGACGGATTACACCGGGGAGCTGTTTTTT	CSVRTDYTGELFF
12	NA	TRBV15	TRBJ2-5	many	TGTGCCACCAGCATAGAGGGTGAGACCCAGTACTTC	CATSIEGETQYF
13	NA	TRBV13	TRBJ2-1	many	TGTGCCAGCCAGCTGGTGGGTTACAATGAGCAGTTCTTC	CASQLVGYNEQFF
15	TRBD2	TRBV12-3/TRBV12-4	TRBJ2-2	many	TGTGCCAGCACGACTAGCGGGACGAACACCGGGGAGCTGTTTTTT	CASTTSGTNTGELFF
13	TRBD2	TRBV29-1	TRBJ2-5	NA	TGCAGCGTTGAAGAAGTAGCGGGAGAGACCCAGTACTTC	CSVEEVAGETQYF